One and the same sample provided the 12 T cell receptor delta chains below, sequenced in a study of γδ T cells in repeated Plasmodium falciparum infection. Flow sorting of PBMC yielded separate Vgamma9/Vdelta2+ and Vdelta2-negative gammadelta T cell populations for bulk repertoire analysis. TCRdb made new clone calls on the multiplex PCR reads using CATT. The top ten clones hold 15% of a sample with more than 45,000 delta-chain clones, around 1.7% of them seen once. What was sequenced was gamma-delta T cells from blood. The receptors shown here come from a pool of human donors (malaria-infected and uninfected, not separated).

This clone came up a few times. TCRdb has a much larger clone's protein, which differs at residue 5 from the translation of this DNA, likely because of a read error; what is shown is the protein translated from the DNA. This CDR3 is also generated by other DNA sequences in the sample. The genes are TRDV1 and TRDJ1; 10 positions agree with TRDD3. CDR3 length: 21 residues. Germline values: CDR1 TSWWSYY, CDR2 QGS. Here the CDR3 reads CALGASFFFLQGGYANDKLIF. For the CDR3, the DNA is TGTGCCCTTGGGGCCTCCTTCTTCTTCCTACAAGGGGGATACGCGAACGATAAACTCATCTTT.

About this clone itself: With a far larger clone one base away, a read error is the likely cause. In the same sample, other DNA sequences code for this CDR3. The CDR3 DNA reads as TGTGCCTGTGACCATTCTTCACTGGGGGATCCTTACACCGATAAACTCATCTTT. Protein sequence: CACDHSSLGDPYTDKLIF. This sequence joins TRDV2 and TRDJ1; TRDD3 agrees at 10 bases. V shed 3 bases, J shed 0 bases, and the junction held 12 bases outside the gene matches. Looked up from germline, CDR1 is GEAIGNYY and CDR2 is EKD. The CDR3 runs to 18 residues.

On this clone itself: TCRdb's protein for this DNA is that of a much larger clone and differs from the translation at residue 8, likely a read error; the protein shown is the DNA translation. The chain has TRDV1 and TRDJ1, with D uncertain. CDR1 is TSWWSYY, CDR2 QGS, per germline. Trimming took off 3 bases at V and 3 bases at J, with 20 bases between the two ends. CDR3 length: 17 amino acids. The CDR3 region has the DNA TGTGCTCTTGGGGACCTCCACTGTAATGGGCTAGCCGATAAACTCATCTTT. Its translation: CALGDLHCNGLADKLIF.

This clone came up a few times. This DNA's translation and the protein TCRdb lists, from a much larger clone, do not match at residue 2, likely due to a read error; the protein shown is translated from the DNA. This rearrangement joins TRDV1 to TRDJ1; 11 nucleotides line up with TRDD3. The CDR3 sequence is 21 residues long. Germline CDR1 reads TSWWSYY; CDR2 reads QGS. DNA of the CDR3: TGTTCTCTTGGGGAACTTCACCCTACCCCAGATGGGGGATACGACCCCGATAAACTCATCTTT. It is translated as CSLGELHPTPDGGYDPDKLIF.

This clone was seen a handful of times. TCRdb records a much larger clone's protein for this DNA, with a difference at residue 5 that likely arises from a read error; the protein given is the translation of the DNA. This CDR3 is CACDARVSWGHGSDKLIF. In DNA, the CDR3 is TGTGCCTGTGACGCCCGAGTTTCATGGGGTCACGGCTCCGATAAACTCATCTTT. The chain couples TRDV2 to TRDJ1; D may be TRDD3 (5 bases). Here the J gene came from matching the DNA to germline, since TCRdb omits it. CDR3 length equals 18 residues. Looked up from germline, CDR1 is GEAIGNYY and CDR2 is EKD. V gave up 3 bases and J gave up 3 bases, with 25 bases separating them.

Concerning this clone: The protein given by TCRdb reflects a much larger clone and differs at residue 15 from this DNA's translation, likely from a read error; the protein shown is the DNA's translation. V usage is TRDV1 and J usage is TRDJ1; 12 nucleotides align to TRDD3. The junction had 16 bases not matched to a gene; V was cut back by 2 bases and J by 3 bases. This CDR3 has 20 residues. Germline V gene sequence: CDR1 TSWWSYY, CDR2 QGS. The CDR3 region is CALGENPGAWGIRVPDKLIF. Here the CDR3 DNA reads TGTGCTCTTGGGGAAAACCCCGGGGCCTGGGGGATACGAGTTCCCGATAAACTCATCTTT.

This clone was counted a few times. TCRdb's entry gives the protein of a much larger clone, which mismatches this DNA's translation at residue 10, likely from a read error; the protein reported here is translated from the DNA. This chain connects TRDV1 to TRDJ1; tentatively, D is TRDD3 (5 bases). Matching the DNA to germline supplied the J gene, which TCRdb does not give. The germline CDR1 and CDR2 sequences are TSWWSYY and QGS. The CDR3 is made up of 17 amino acids. Trimming shortened V by 1 base and J by 2 bases, and 17 bases separated the two germline ends. The CDR3 DNA reads as TGTGCTCTTGGGGAACGGCCTCCGGGGGGTATAACCGATAAACTCATCTTT. This codes for CALGERPPGGITDKLIF.

Concerning this clone itself: A far more abundant clone sits one base away, making this likely a read error. The same CDR3 is also encoded by other DNA sequences in this sample. The chain carries TRDV1 and TRDJ1; 13 bases are a match to TRDD3. TCRdb is silent on the J gene; assignment here came from matching the DNA to germline. Germline-derived CDR1 and CDR2 are TSWWSYY and QGS. This CDR3 region has 19 residues. J gave up 1 base and V 3 bases, and 11 bases lay outside the gene matches. The CDR3 spells CALGETRNWGIRGTDKLIF. Written as DNA, the CDR3 is TGTGCTCTTGGGGAGACCCGAAACTGGGGGATACGCGGCACCGATAAACTCATCTTT.

This clone appeared a few times. The protein TCRdb gives is from a much larger clone and does not agree with this DNA's translation at residue 13, likely a read error; the protein shown here comes from the DNA. This chain connects TRDV2 to TRDJ1; 12 positions match TRDD3. TCRdb is silent on the J gene; assignment here came from matching the DNA to germline. Germline CDR1 is GEAIGNYY and CDR2 is EKD. Trimming removed 0 bases from V and 5 bases from J; junction bases left unmatched: 15. The CDR3 sequence is 19 residues long. The CDR3 coding sequence is TGTGCCTGTGACACCGCGGGTGTACTGGGGGATACAGGAAGAGATAAACTCATCTTT. This translates into CACDTAGVLGDTGRDKLIF.

As for this clone: A far larger clone lies a single base away; this is likely a read error. Other DNA sequences in this sample translate to the same CDR3. The gene calls are TRDV2 and TRDJ1; 12 bases line up with TRDD3. TCRdb does not report a J gene; here it was assigned by matching the DNA to germline references. The germline gives CDR1 GEAIGNYY, CDR2 EKD. The CDR3 runs to 19 residues. V lost 0 bases, J lost 8 bases, and 18 bases stayed unmatched. The CDR3 region is CACDTAGVLGDTVRDKLIF. The CDR3 nucleotides read TGTGCCTGTGACACCGCGGGTGTACTGGGGGATACAGTAAGAGACAAACTCATCTTT.

This clone was seen only a few times. The likely explanation is a read error, given a far larger clone one base away. The same CDR3 also results from other DNA sequences found in this sample. The chain is built from TRDV1 and TRDJ1; D is perhaps TRDD2 or TRDD3 (7 bases each). The CDR3 loop spans 21 amino acids. V was pared by 3 bases and J by 11 bases, with 40 bases between. CDR1 is TSWWSYY, CDR2 QGS, per germline. Written as DNA, the CDR3 is TGTGCTCTTGGGGACCCAGAGCTTTCCTACCCTACTGGGGAAGAGACCGGTAAGCTCATCTTT. It translates to CALGDPELSYPTGEETGKLIF.

This clone appeared many times. TCRdb's listed protein matches a much larger clone and diverges from this DNA's translation at residue 7, likely through a read error; the protein shown comes from the DNA. The V and J genes are TRDV1 and TRDJ1; 7 bases are a match to TRDD3. Germline V lookup: CDR1 TSWWSYY, CDR2 QGS. With V trimmed by 1 base and J by 7 bases, 6 bases remained unmatched. This CDR3 region has 14 residues. The CDR3 sequence: CALGERVWGAKLIF. CDR3 nucleotides: TGTGCTCTTGGGGAACGGGTCTGGGGGGCTAAACTCATCTTT.